This passage covers 4 T cell receptor beta chains from one sample sequenced in a study of technical replicates of blood from several donors. Assay used: immunoSEQ multiplex PCR; TCRdb lists only in-frame clones, some missing. The sample consists of 60,000 to 90,000 clones, approximately 97% of them appearing once. Sequenced sample: T cells isolated from PBMCs. These receptors originate from a human donor in good health.

The chain combines TRBV5-4 with TRBJ2-7; TRBD2 aligns across 7 bases. After removal of 10 bases from V and 0 bases from J, the junction contained 10 bases not matched to a gene. CDR1 is SGHNT, CDR2 YYREEE, per germline (reference sequence). The CDR3 sequence is 14 residues long. CDR3 DNA: TGTGCCGTCGCGGCTAGCGGTAGCTCCTACGAGCAGTACTTC. Protein product: CAVAASGSSYEQYF.

The chain has TRBV5-1 and TRBJ2-2; 8 bases are shared with TRBD2. The V gene end was trimmed by 4 bases and the J gene end by 2 bases; junction bases not matched to a gene: 7. Germline CDR1 and CDR2: SGHRS and YFSETQ. CDR3 length: 16 amino acids. The CDR3, as DNA: TGCGCCAGCAGCCAATTAGCGGGGAGTAACACCGGGGAGCTGTTTTTT. This encodes CASSQLAGSNTGELFF.

V usage is TRBV7-2 and J usage is TRBJ1-1, with 8 nucleotides matching TRBD1. The CDR3 sequence is 16 residues long. CDR1 is SGHTA, CDR2 FQGNSA, per germline. With V trimmed by 5 bases and J by 10 bases, 18 bases remained unmatched. CDR3 coding DNA: TGTGCCAGCAGCCGGCTTCGGGAGGACAGGGTATCGAGAGCTTTCTTT. This encodes CASSRLREDRVSRAFF.

The V and J genes are TRBV19 and TRBJ1-4; no reliable D call. Trimming took 4 bases from V and 11 from J, leaving 14 bases between them. CDR3 length equals 13 residues. CDR1 and CDR2 from the germline V gene are LNHDA and SQIVND (reference sequence). CDR3 in amino acids: CASSTGSQNKLFF. The DNA for the CDR3 is TGTGCCAGTAGTACGGGGTCCCAAAACAAACTGTTTTTT.